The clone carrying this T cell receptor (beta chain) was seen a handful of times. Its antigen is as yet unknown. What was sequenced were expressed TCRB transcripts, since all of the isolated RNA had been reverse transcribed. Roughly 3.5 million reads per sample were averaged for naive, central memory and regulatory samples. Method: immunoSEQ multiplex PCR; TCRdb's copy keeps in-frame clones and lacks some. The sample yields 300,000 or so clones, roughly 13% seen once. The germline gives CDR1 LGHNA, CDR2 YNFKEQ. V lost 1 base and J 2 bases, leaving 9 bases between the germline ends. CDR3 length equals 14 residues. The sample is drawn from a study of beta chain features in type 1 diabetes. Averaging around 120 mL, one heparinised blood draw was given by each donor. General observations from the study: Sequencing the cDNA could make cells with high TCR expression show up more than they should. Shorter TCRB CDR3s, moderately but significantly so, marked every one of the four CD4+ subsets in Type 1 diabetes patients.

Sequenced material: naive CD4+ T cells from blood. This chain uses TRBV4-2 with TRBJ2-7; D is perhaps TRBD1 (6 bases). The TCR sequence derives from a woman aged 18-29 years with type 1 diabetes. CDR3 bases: TGTGCCAGCAGCCAAGTGAACAGGGCCTACGAGCAGTACTTC. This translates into CASSQVNRAYEQYF.